Following are 2 T cell receptor beta chains from one sample sequenced in a study of response to subunit inactivated influenza vaccine. One entry per CDR3 protein results from TCRdb running MiXCR on the RT-PCR reads. The table lists hundreds of thousands of distinct CDR3 sequences, over 25% of them singletons. Specimen: CD4+ T cells sorted from PBMCs, collected 5 days after vaccination. These receptors all stem from a man aged 45-65 years who received an inactivated influenza vaccine.

This clonotype was counted between two and nine times. This sequence joins TRBV6-5 and TRBJ2-3, with D uncertain. The CDR3 runs to 12 residues. Germline CDR1 MNHEY, CDR2 SVGAGI. V lost 7 bases to trimming and J lost 3 bases, with 8 bases between them. This CDR3 reads CASNAGTDTQYF. The CDR3 DNA follows: TGTGCCAGCAATGCCGGTACAGATACGCAGTATTTT.

The table lists this clonotype with a few counts. CDR3 nucleotides: TGTGCCTCAGGGAGGTCGGGGGTTGAATCCTACAATGAGCAGTTCTTC. Protein: CASGRSGVESYNEQFF. This chain joins TRBV10-3 and TRBJ2-1, with a possible D match to TRBD2 (6 bases). Germline CDR1 is ENHRY and CDR2 is SYGVKD. V was pared by 11 bases and J by 1 base, with 21 bases between. The CDR3 loop spans 16 amino acids.